This entry is about one T cell receptor (beta chain). In germline, CDR1 is LNHNV, CDR2 YYDKDF (reference sequence). With V trimmed by 2 bases and J by 4 bases, 1 base remained unmatched. The CDR3 runs to 15 residues. The data originate from a study of STAT5B mutations in CD4+ large granular lymphocyte leukemia. The survey-level immunoSEQ assay was used. Clones were sequenced by immunoSEQ multiplex PCR, and TCRdb holds only the in-frame ones, with some missing. The repertoire holds roughly 34,000 clones, with roughly 81% as singletons. The sequence came from a human donor in good health. Sample: CD4+ T cells from blood buffy coats. The chain is built from TRBV15 and TRBJ2-1; 11 bases agree with TRBD2. This CDR3 is CATSRRTSGYNEQFF. For the CDR3, the DNA is TGTGCCACCAGCAGACGGACTAGCGGGTACAATGAGCAGTTCTTC.